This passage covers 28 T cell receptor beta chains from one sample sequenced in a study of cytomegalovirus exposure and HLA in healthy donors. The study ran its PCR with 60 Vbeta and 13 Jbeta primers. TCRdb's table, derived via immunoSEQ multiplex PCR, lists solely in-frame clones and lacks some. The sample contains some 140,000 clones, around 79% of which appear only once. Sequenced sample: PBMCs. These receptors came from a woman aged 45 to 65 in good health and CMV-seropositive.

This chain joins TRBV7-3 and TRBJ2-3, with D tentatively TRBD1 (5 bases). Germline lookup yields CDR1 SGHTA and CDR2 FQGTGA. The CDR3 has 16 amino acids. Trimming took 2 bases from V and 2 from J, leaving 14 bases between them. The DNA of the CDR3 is TGTGCCAGCAGCTTAGGTAGGGGCCGACTCACAGATACGCAGTATTTT. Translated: CASSLGRGRLTDTQYF. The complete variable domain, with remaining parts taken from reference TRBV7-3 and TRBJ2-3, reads GAGVSQTPSNKVTEKGKYVELRCDPISGHTALYWYRQSLGQGPEFLIYFQGTGAADDSGLPNDRFFAVRPEGSVSTLKIQRTERGDSAVYLCASSLGRGRLTDTQYFGPGTRLTVL.

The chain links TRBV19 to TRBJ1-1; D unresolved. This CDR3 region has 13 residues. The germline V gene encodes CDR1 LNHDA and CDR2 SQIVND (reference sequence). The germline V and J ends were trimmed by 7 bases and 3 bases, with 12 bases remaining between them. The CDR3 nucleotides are TGTGCCAGTAAAGAGGGCGCCTACACTGAAGCTTTCTTT. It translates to CASKEGAYTEAFF.

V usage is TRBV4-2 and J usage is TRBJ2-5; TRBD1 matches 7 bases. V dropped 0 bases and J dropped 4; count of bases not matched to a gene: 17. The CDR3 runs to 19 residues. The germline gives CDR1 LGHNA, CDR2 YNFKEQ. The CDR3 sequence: CASSQEGWTRGYRGETQYF. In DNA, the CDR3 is TGTGCCAGCAGCCAAGAAGGGTGGACACGAGGCTACAGGGGAGAGACCCAGTACTTC.

The CDR3 here is CASRQDMGLGANVLTF. In DNA form, the CDR3 reads TGTGCCAGCCGGCAGGACATGGGCCTTGGGGCCAACGTCCTGACTTTC. The chain links TRBV27 to TRBJ2-6; perhaps TRBD1 as D (5 bases). The CDR3 is made up of 16 amino acids. Germline loops: CDR1 MNHEY, CDR2 SMNVEV (reference sequence). V dropped 8 bases and J dropped 3 bases, with 17 bases sitting between them.

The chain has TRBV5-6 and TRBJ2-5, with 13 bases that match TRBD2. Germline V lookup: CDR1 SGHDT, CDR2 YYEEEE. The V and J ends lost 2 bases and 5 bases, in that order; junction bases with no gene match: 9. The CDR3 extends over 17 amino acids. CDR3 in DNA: TGTGCCAGCAGCTTCCCGACTAGCGGGGGGACTGGGGAGACCCAGTACTTC. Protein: CASSFPTSGGTGETQYF.

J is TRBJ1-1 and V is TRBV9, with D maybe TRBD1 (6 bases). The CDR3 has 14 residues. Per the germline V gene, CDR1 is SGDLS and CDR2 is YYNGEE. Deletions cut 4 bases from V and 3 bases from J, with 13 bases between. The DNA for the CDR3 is TGTGCCAGCAGCCCACAGGGCTGGGACACTGAAGCTTTCTTT. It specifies CASSPQGWDTEAFF.

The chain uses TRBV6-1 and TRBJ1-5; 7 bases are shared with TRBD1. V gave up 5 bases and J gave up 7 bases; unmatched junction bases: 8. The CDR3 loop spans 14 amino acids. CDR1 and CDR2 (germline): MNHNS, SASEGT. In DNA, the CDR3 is TGTGCCAGCAGTTTACAGGGGATGGGCCAGCCCCAGCATTTT. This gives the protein CASSLQGMGQPQHF.

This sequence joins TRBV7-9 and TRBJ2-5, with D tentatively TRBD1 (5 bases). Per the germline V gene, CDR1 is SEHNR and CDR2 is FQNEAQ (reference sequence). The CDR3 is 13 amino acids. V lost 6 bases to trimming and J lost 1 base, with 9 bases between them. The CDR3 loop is CASRGQFQETQYF. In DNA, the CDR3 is TGTGCCAGCAGGGGGCAATTCCAAGAGACCCAGTACTTC.

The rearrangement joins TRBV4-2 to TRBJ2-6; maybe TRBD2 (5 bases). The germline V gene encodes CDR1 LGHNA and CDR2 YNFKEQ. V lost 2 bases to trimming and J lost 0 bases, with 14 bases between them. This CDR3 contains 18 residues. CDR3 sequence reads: CASSQPGGRLSGANVLTF. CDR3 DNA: TGTGCCAGCAGCCAACCAGGAGGCCGGCTCTCTGGGGCCAACGTCCTGACTTTC.

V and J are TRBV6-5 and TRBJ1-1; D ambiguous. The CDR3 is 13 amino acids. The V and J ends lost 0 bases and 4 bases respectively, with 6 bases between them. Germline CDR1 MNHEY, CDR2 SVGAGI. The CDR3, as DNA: TGTGCCAGCAGTTACTCCCCGGGCACTGAAGCTTTCTTT. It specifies CASSYSPGTEAFF.

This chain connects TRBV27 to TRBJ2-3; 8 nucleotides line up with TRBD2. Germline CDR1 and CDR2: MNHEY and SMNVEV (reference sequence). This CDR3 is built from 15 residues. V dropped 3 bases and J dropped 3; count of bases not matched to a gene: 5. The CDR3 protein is CASSLGGGTTDTQYF. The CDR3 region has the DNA TGTGCCAGCAGTTTGGGCGGGGGGACTACAGATACGCAGTATTTT.

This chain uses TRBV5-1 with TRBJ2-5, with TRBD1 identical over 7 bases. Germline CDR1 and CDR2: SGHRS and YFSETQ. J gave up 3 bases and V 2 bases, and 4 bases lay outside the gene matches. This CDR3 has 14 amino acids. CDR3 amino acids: CASSFPGTEETQYF. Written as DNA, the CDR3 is TGCGCCAGCAGCTTTCCCGGGACAGAAGAGACCCAGTACTTC.

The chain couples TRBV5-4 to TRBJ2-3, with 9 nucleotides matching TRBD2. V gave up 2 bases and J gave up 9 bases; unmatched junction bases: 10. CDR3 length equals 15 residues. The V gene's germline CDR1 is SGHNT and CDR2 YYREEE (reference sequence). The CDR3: CASSFSSGSGGTQYF. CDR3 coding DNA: TGTGCCAGCAGCTTTTCCTCGGGGAGCGGGGGGACGCAGTATTTT. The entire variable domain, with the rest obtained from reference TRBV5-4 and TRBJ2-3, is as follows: ETGVTQSPTHLIKTRGQQVTLRCSSQSGHNTVSWYQQALGQGPQFIFQYYREEENGRGNFPPRFSGLQFPNYSSELNVNALELDDSALYLCASSFSSGSGGTQYFGPGTRLTVL.

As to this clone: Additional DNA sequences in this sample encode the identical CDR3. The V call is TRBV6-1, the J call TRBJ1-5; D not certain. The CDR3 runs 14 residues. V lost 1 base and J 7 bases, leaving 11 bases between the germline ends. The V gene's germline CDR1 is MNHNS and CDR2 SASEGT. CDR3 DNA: TGTGCCAGCAGTGAAGTCCGGGGAGTCCAGCCCCAGCATTTT. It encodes CASSEVRGVQPQHF.

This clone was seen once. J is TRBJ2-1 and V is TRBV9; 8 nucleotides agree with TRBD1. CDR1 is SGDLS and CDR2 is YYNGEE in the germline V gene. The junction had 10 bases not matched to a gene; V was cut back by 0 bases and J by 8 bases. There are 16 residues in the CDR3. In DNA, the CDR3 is TGTGCCAGCAGCGTAGCTGGAGGACAGGGTATCGATGAGCAGTTCTTC. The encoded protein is CASSVAGGQGIDEQFF. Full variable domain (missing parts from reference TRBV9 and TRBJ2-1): DSGVTQTPKHLITATGQRVTLRCSPRSGDLSVYWYQQSLDQGLQFLIQYYNGEERAKGNILERFSAQQFPDLHSELNLSSLELGDSALYFCASSVAGGQGIDEQFFGPGTRLTVL.

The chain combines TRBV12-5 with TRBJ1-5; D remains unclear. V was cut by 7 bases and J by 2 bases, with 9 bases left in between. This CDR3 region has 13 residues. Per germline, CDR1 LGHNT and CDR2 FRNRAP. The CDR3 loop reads CASALRGNQPQHF. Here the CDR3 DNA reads TGTGCTAGTGCCTTGCGGGGCAATCAGCCCCAGCATTTT.

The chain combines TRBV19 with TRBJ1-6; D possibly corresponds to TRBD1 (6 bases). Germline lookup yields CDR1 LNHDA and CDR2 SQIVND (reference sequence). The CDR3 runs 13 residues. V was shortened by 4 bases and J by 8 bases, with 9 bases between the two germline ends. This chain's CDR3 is CASSRGQDSPLHF. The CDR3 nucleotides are TGTGCCAGTAGTAGGGGGCAGGATTCACCCCTCCACTTT.

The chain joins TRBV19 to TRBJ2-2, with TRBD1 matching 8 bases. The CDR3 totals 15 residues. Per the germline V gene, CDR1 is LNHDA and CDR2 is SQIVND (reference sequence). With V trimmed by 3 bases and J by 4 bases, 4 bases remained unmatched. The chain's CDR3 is CASSIQGTGTGELFF. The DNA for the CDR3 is TGTGCCAGTAGTATCCAAGGGACAGGCACCGGGGAGCTGTTTTTT.

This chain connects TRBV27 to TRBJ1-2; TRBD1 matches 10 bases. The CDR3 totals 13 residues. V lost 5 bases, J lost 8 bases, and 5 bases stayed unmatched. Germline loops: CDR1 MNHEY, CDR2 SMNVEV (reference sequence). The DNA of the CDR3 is TGTGCCAGCAGTCCCCGGACAGGGGGAGGCTACACCTTC. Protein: CASSPRTGGGYTF.

CDR3 loop: CASSEGGEGYGYTF. For the CDR3, the DNA is TGTGCCAGCAGTGAGGGAGGGGAGGGCTATGGCTACACCTTC. The V gene is TRBV2, the J gene TRBJ1-2, with D perhaps TRBD1 (5 bases). Germline lookup yields CDR1 SNHLY and CDR2 FYNNEI. This CDR3 region has 14 residues. Trimming shortened V by 3 bases and J by 4 bases, and 12 bases separated the two germline ends.

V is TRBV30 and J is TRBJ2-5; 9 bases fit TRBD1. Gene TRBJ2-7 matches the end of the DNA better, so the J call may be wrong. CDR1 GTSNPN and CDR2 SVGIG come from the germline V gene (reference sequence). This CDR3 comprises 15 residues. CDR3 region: CAWSGGQGRSYEQYF. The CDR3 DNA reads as TGTGCCTGGAGTGGGGGACAGGGCCGGTCCTACGAGCAGTACTTC.

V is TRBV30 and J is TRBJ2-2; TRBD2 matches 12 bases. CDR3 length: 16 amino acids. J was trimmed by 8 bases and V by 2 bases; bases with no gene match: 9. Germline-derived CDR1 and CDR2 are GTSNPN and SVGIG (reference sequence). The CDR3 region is CAWSPILAGGQGELFF. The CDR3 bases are TGTGCCTGGAGTCCGATACTAGCGGGGGGCCAGGGGGAGCTGTTTTTT.

The CDR3 DNA follows: TGTGCCAGCAGCTCGGGACAGGATGGTGGCTACACCTTC. This translates into CASSSGQDGGYTF. The chain is built from TRBV6-1 and TRBJ1-2, with 8 bases lining up with TRBD1. CDR1 is MNHNS, CDR2 SASEGT, per germline. The CDR3 contains 13 residues. With V trimmed by 6 bases and J by 7 bases, 7 bases remained unmatched.

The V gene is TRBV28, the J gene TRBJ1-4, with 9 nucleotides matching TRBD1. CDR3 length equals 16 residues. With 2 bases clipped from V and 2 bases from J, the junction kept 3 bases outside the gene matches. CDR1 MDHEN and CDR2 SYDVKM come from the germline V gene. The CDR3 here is CASSLRTGATNEKLFF. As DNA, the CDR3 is TGTGCCAGCAGTTTAAGGACAGGGGCGACTAATGAAAAACTGTTTTTT.

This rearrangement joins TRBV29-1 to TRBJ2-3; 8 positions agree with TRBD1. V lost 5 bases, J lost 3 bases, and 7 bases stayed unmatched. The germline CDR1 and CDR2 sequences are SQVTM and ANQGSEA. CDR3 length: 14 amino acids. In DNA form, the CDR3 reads TGCAGCGTTTCCCAGGGGGCGCCAACAGATACGCAGTATTTT. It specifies CSVSQGAPTDTQYF.

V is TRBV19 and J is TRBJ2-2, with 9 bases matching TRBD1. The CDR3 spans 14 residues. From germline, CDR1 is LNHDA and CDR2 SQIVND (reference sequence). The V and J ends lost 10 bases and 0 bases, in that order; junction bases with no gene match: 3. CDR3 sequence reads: CATRDRANTGELFF. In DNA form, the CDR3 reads TGTGCCACCCGGGACAGGGCGAACACCGGGGAGCTGTTTTTT. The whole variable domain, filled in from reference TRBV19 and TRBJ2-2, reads DGGITQSPKYLFRKEGQNVTLSCEQNLNHDAMYWYRQDPGQGLRLIYYSQIVNDFQKGDIAEGYSVSREKKESFPLTVTSAQKNPTAFYLCATRDRANTGELFFGEGSRLTVL.

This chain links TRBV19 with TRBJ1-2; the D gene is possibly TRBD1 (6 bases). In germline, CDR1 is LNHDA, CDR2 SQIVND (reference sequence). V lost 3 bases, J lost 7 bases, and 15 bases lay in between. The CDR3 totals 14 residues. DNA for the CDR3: TGTGCCAGTAGTATCCCTCTTCGGGACATTGGCTACACCTTC. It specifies CASSIPLRDIGYTF.

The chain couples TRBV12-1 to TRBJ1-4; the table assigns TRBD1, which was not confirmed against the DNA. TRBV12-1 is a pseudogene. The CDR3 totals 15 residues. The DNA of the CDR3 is TGTGCCAGCAGCTTGCTTGGCACGATTAATGAAAAACTGTTTTTT. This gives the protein CASSLLGTINEKLFF.